These T cell receptor beta chains were read from a single sample in a study of cytomegalovirus exposure and HLA in healthy donors. This table comes from immunoSEQ multiplex PCR, and its TCRdb copy is limited to in-frame clones, with some not included. The table has around 110,000 clones, around 70% seen once; the top ten hold 0.6% to 1%. Material for sequencing was PBMCs. The receptors shown here come from a boy younger than 18 in good health and CMV-seronegative. CDR3s include the opening cysteine and the closing phenylalanine or tryptophan.

v_call | cdr3_aa
TRBV10-1 | CASSDLAGGLNEQFF
TRBV7-2 | CASSLFRGGGEAFF
TRBV19 | CATLRGPGQPQHF
TRBV7-9 | CASSLGDRDQETQYF
TRBV21-1 | CASSPRRGQDEQYF
TRBV4-2 | CASSQEQVDRASAFF
TRBV6-5 | CASSYRDRDSPLHF
TRBV28 | CASSFRGISSYEQYF
TRBV7-2 | CASSLVGRSTEAFF
TRBV6-5 | CASSRTGTSYEQYF
TRBV13 | CASSSQQGKGNQPQHF
TRBV4-1 | CASSLRDYEKLFF
TRBV28 | CASSLSRGEQFF
TRBV6-5 | CASKIVAGGETQYF
TRBV5-1 | CASSLQLPNTEAFF
TRBV4-1 | CASSQSGQGATEQYF
TRBV28 | CASSPPLGYGYTF
TRBV5-1 | CASSLGAITNEKLFF
TRBV28 | CASSPQTGAATEAFF
TRBV29-1 | CSVAPSRGGDTQYF
TRBV28 | CASTPGNLEEHF
TRBV7-2 | CASSPSGPNYGYTF